Included here is one T cell receptor beta chain sequence, with context. These data are taken from a study of cytomegalovirus exposure and HLA in healthy donors. PCR used 60 Vbeta primers and 13 Jbeta primers. Assay used: immunoSEQ multiplex PCR; TCRdb lists only in-frame clones, some missing. The table records around 40,000 clones, about 85% of them present only once. Germline V lookup: CDR1 MGHRA, CDR2 YSYEKL. CDR3 length: 17 amino acids. Germline trimming cut 0 bases from V and 8 bases from J; bases unmatched to any gene: 13. The sequence was obtained from a woman aged 40 to 50 in good health and CMV-seropositive. The chain uses TRBV4-1 and TRBJ2-1; TRBD2 matches at 7 bases. Sequenced: PBMCs. The CDR3 is CASSQEGVAGRADEQFF. The CDR3 coding sequence is TGCGCCAGCAGCCAAGAGGGGGTAGCGGGCAGGGCCGATGAGCAGTTCTTC.